The clone carrying this TCR beta chain was recorded at least ten times. What it binds is unknown. CDR1 and CDR2 from the germline V gene are SGHAT and FQNNGV. The CDR3 is made up of 13 amino acids. Deletions cut 1 base from V and 0 bases from J, with 3 bases between. These data are taken from a study of naive and memory T cell subsets. General observations from the study: The RNA method is potentially sensitive to activation and differentiation changes.

The SP2 primer and nested alpha and beta constant region primers amplified ligated cDNA in four rounds. Each CDR3 protein gets one entry after TCRdb re-called the UMI-ligation and nested PCR reads with MiXCR. The repertoire holds around 30,000 distinct CDR3 sequences, with about 6.2% as singletons. Treatment denoted: skin biopsy from PPD injection site in Mantoux-positive individual. The library had UMIs added by 3' ligation of an oligonucleotide to TCR cDNA. Biopsied sites were PPD injections in people with a positive Mantoux test. The V gene is TRBV11-2, the J gene TRBJ1-1; D is unresolved. The TCR originated in an adult in good health. Material: skin, obtained from a tuberculin skin test site. CDR3 region: CASSLGVNTEAFF. CDR3 coding DNA: TGTGCCAGCAGCTTAGGAGTGAACACTGAAGCTTTCTTT.